This TCR beta chain was sequenced for a study of naive and memory T cell subsets. CDR1 and CDR2 (germline): SGHTA, FQGTGA. The CDR3 is 15 amino acids. Unmatched junction bases numbered 13, after V lost 5 bases and J lost 7 bases. This clonotype was counted at least ten times. Its matching antigen is unknown. CD45RA-CD27- cells were effector memory; CD45RA+CD27- cells were EMRA. Two oligonucleotides, mixed equimolar, formed the beta constant-region primer covering TRBC1 and TRBC2. TCRdb re-analysed the UMI-ligation and nested PCR reads in MiXCR, keeping a single row per CDR3 protein. The table records roughly 31,000 distinct CDR3 sequences, roughly a tenth of them present only once. Study results and limitations: No ground truth validated the naive and memory repertoire findings.

The receptor's source is a human donor in good health. The rearrangement links TRBV7-3 to TRBJ2-7; 8 bases agree with TRBD2. Specimen: effector memory CD4+ T cells from blood. The subset: effector memory, CD45RA- CD27-. The chain's CDR3 is CASSPASGGRNEQYF. The DNA of the CDR3 is TGTGCCAGCAGCCCCGCTTCGGGCGGGAGGAATGAGCAGTACTTC.